One sample yielded the 30 T cell receptor beta chains listed below, sequenced in a study of T-cell reconstitution after alpha-beta-depleted transplantation in children. Unique molecular identifiers were incorporated when the TCRbeta library was constructed. TCRdb re-called the PCR reads through MiXCR, storing one row per CDR3 protein. Of hundreds of thousands of distinct CDR3 sequences in the sample, over 10% were seen once. The source material was PBMCs, sampled before TCRalphabeta/CD19-depleted stem cell transplant. The receptors were gathered from a girl aged 2-10 years with congenital amegakaryocytic thrombocytopenia, due to receive a stem cell transplant.

The chain uses TRBV28 and TRBJ2-5, with D uncertain. There are 13 residues in the CDR3. Germline assignment: CDR1 MDHEN and CDR2 SYDVKM. V gave up 3 bases and J gave up 4 bases, with 9 bases separating them. CDR3 nucleotides: TGTGCCAGCAGTTTTGGGCACTTAGAGACCCAGTACTTC. Protein: CASSFGHLETQYF. Based on the CDR3 plus reference TRBV28 and TRBJ2-5, the full variable domain is DVKVTQSSRYLVKRTGEKVFLECVQDMDHENMFWYRQDPGLGLRLIYFSYDVKMKEKGDIPEGYSVSREKKERFSLILESASTNQTSMYLCASSFGHLETQYFGPGTRLLVL.

The chain joins TRBV11-2 to TRBJ2-7; no reliable D call. V shed 6 bases and J shed 7 bases, with 10 bases lying between them. Germline V gene data show CDR1 as SGHAT and CDR2 as FQNNGV. The CDR3 extends over 11 amino acids. The CDR3 protein is CASSYRGEQYF. In DNA, the CDR3 is TGTGCCAGCAGTTACCGAGGAGAGCAGTACTTC.

The rearrangement links TRBV6-1 to TRBJ1-3; the D gene is possibly TRBD1 (5 bases). Germline lookup yields CDR1 MNHNS and CDR2 SASEGT. CDR3 length: 16 amino acids. Trimming cost V 8 bases and J 4 bases, with 21 bases left between them. CDR3 nucleotide sequence: TGTGCCAGCTGCGGGCGGGGCCAAAGCTCCGGAAACACCATATATTTT. Translating gives CASCGRGQSSGNTIYF.

This clonotype occurred many times. The rearrangement uses TRBV29-1 and TRBJ2-5, with D uncertain. Germline lookup yields CDR1 SQVTM and CDR2 ANQGSEA. The CDR3 runs to 13 residues. Trimming took 3 bases from V and 3 from J, leaving 11 bases between them. The CDR3 bases are TGCAGCGTTGATCTGGCTACTGAAGAGACCCAGTACTTC. Residues: CSVDLATEETQYF.

This clonotype occurred many times. The chain has TRBV20-1 and TRBJ2-3; TRBD2 aligns across 9 bases. The trim removed 6 bases at V and 3 bases at J, leaving 16 bases unmatched. Germline V gives CDR1 DFQATT, CDR2 SNEGSKA (reference sequence). CDR3 length: 17 amino acids. The CDR3 DNA follows: TGCAGTGCCCCTTCCGGCGGGAGGGCTTTGCTTACAGATACGCAGTATTTT. Translating it yields CSAPSGGRALLTDTQYF.

The J gene is TRBJ2-4, the V gene TRBV12-3 or TRBV12-4; maybe TRBD2 (5 bases). The CDR3 sequence is 17 residues long. The V end lost 2 bases, the J end lost 3 bases, and 17 bases lay between the germline ends. The CDR3 loop is CASSLIPTRGIKNIQYF. The CDR3 DNA is TGTGCCAGCAGTTTAATCCCCACTCGGGGAATCAAAAACATTCAGTACTTC.

This clonotype was recorded at least ten times. This chain links TRBV20-1 with TRBJ2-1; TRBD2 matches 7 bases. CDR3 length: 13 residues. Germline lookup yields CDR1 DFQATT and CDR2 SNEGSKA (reference sequence). CDR3 nucleotide sequence: TGCAGCGCAAGGGAGGGCCGGAACAATGAGCAGTTCTTC. It encodes CSAREGRNNEQFF.

This clonotype turned up a few times. One end of the junction does not line up with germline, which may come from a read error. V and J are TRBV6-1 and TRBJ1-2; 8 bases are shared with TRBD1. The germline gives CDR1 MNHNS, CDR2 SASEGT. This CDR3 is built from 16 residues. The CDR3 reads CASRKDRVRSNYGYPF. As DNA, the CDR3 is TGTGCCAGCAGAAAGGACAGGGTGAGGAGTAACTATGGCTACCCCTTC.

This clonotype was detected a few times. The V and J genes are TRBV29-1 and TRBJ2-5; D possibly corresponds to TRBD2 (6 bases). Trimming shortened V by 6 bases and J by 1 base, and 12 bases separated the two germline ends. This CDR3 has 13 residues. The V gene's germline CDR1 is SQVTM and CDR2 ANQGSEA. The CDR3 nucleotides read TGCAGCGTATTTTGGGGGGTCCAAGAGACCCAGTACTTC. It codes for CSVFWGVQETQYF.

This clonotype occurred many times. V is TRBV7-8 and J is TRBJ2-1, with 7 nucleotides matching TRBD2. The CDR3 consists of 15 residues. Germline CDR1 reads SGHVS; CDR2 reads FQNEAQ. The junction had 15 bases not matched to a gene; V was cut back by 8 bases and J by 8 bases. The CDR3 DNA reads as TGTGCCAGCCTTATAGAACCCATAGCGGGCTATGAGCAGTTCTTC. It yields the protein CASLIEPIAGYEQFF.

The CDR3, as DNA: TGTGCCAGCAGCTTAGCGCCTAGCGGGATATCGGATACGCAGTATTTT. Amino acid sequence: CASSLAPSGISDTQYF. The V gene is TRBV7-8, the J gene TRBJ2-3, with 9 bases matching TRBD2. The germline CDR1 and CDR2 sequences are SGHVS and FQNEAQ. This CDR3 is 16 amino acids long. Trimming at V came to 0 bases and at J to 6 bases, leaving 7 bases not matched to a gene.

For this clonotype: This may come from a read error, since a much larger clone is one base off. The chain employs TRBV3-1 and TRBJ2-1; 8 bases agree with TRBD2. This CDR3 has 20 residues. Germline CDR1 LGHDT, CDR2 YNNKEL (reference sequence). CDR3 in amino acids: CATSQVLLGAGVVKANEQFF. Here the CDR3 DNA reads TGTGCCACCAGCCAAGTGCTTTTAGGAGCGGGAGTCGTCAAGGCGAATGAGCAGTTCTTC.

This clonotype was observed many times. The CDR3 DNA reads as TGCGCCAGCAAACCCCTCTCATGGGGGAAAACCTACGAGCAGTACTTC. Amino acid sequence: CASKPLSWGKTYEQYF. The chain uses TRBV10-2 and TRBJ2-7; D may be TRBD1 or TRBD2 (5 bases each). The V and J ends lost 7 bases and 2 bases respectively, with 21 bases between them. Germline V gives CDR1 WSHSY, CDR2 SAAADI. This CDR3 has 16 residues.

This clonotype was seen at least ten times. The CDR3 spells CASSIDGISGRDYNEQFF. The CDR3 nucleotides read TGCGCCAGCAGCATCGACGGGATTAGCGGGAGGGACTACAATGAGCAGTTCTTC. The chain employs TRBV5-1 and TRBJ2-1; TRBD2 matches 11 bases. Per the germline V gene, CDR1 is SGHRS and CDR2 is YFSETQ. The CDR3 contains 18 residues. J lost 3 bases, V lost 4 bases, and 12 bases had no gene match. The whole variable domain, filled in from reference TRBV5-1 and TRBJ2-1, reads KAGVTQTPRYLIKTRGQQVTLSCSPISGHRSVSWYQQTPGQGLQFLFEYFSETQRNKGNFPGRFSGRQFSNSRSEMNVSTLELGDSALYLCASSIDGISGRDYNEQFFGPGTRLTVL.

This clonotype was recorded a few times. The rearrangement joins TRBV20-1 to TRBJ2-1, with TRBD2 matching over 9 bases. Germline V gene sequence: CDR1 DFQATT, CDR2 SNEGSKA (reference sequence). The CDR3 sequence is 15 residues long. Unmatched junction bases numbered 10, after V lost 5 bases and J lost 5 bases. CDR3 in DNA: TGCAGTGCTTCCCGGAGCGGGAGGACGAACAATGAGCAGTTCTTC. Translated, it gives CSASRSGRTNNEQFF.

This clonotype was counted many times. J is TRBJ2-2 and V is TRBV29-1; 10 bases are shared with TRBD2. The J segment lost 2 bases and the V segment lost 6 bases, leaving 3 bases of the junction unmatched. Germline lookup yields CDR1 SQVTM and CDR2 ANQGSEA. The CDR3 is made up of 14 amino acids. The DNA for the CDR3 is TGCAGCGTCACTAGCGGGACAAACACCGGGGAGCTGTTTTTT. Translation: CSVTSGTNTGELFF.

J is TRBJ2-6 and V is TRBV6-2 or TRBV6-3; D may correspond to TRBD1 or TRBD2 (5 bases each). Germline CDR1 and CDR2: MNHEY and SVGEGT. V was clipped by 8 bases and J by 4 bases, with 12 bases between them. The CDR3 has 14 residues. CDR3: CASLRGSGANVLTF. In DNA form, the CDR3 reads TGTGCCAGCCTGAGGGGCTCCGGGGCCAACGTCCTGACTTTC.

The DNA for the CDR3 is TGTGCCAGCAGCCCCGGGACAGGGGGCCGAGAGACCCAGTACTTC. Amino acid sequence: CASSPGTGGRETQYF. V and J are TRBV12-3 or TRBV12-4 and TRBJ2-5; 12 bases match TRBD1. The CDR3 is 15 residues long. Unmatched junction bases numbered 6, after V lost 6 bases and J lost 4 bases.

This clonotype has a single count. The chain recombines TRBV12-3 or TRBV12-4 with TRBJ2-2; 11 bases map to TRBD2. This CDR3 is built from 18 residues. V was clipped by 4 bases and J by 3 bases; unmatched bases: 10. DNA of the CDR3: TGTGCCAGCAGTTCAACTAGCGGGAGAGGAGGGGACACCGGGGAGCTGTTTTTT. It specifies CASSSTSGRGGDTGELFF.

The chain has TRBV12-3 or TRBV12-4 and TRBJ1-2; 9 positions match TRBD1. The CDR3 consists of 14 residues. J lost 6 bases, V lost 7 bases, and 9 bases had no gene match. CDR3 in amino acids: CASTYSGTGNGYTF. CDR3 sequence (DNA): TGTGCCAGCACCTACTCCGGGACAGGGAATGGCTACACCTTC.

There are many counts of this clonotype. The chain has TRBV5-1 and TRBJ2-5, with 7 bases matching TRBD2. V lost 6 bases, J lost 5 bases, and 13 bases stayed unmatched. Per the germline V gene, CDR1 is SGHRS and CDR2 is YFSETQ. There are 15 residues in the CDR3. CDR3 sequence: CASTSSSGVGETQYF. CDR3 nucleotide sequence: TGCGCCAGCACCTCTTCTAGCGGTGTGGGCGAGACCCAGTACTTC.

V and J are TRBV6-1 and TRBJ2-1; no firm D call. Germline CDR1 and CDR2: MNHNS and SASEGT. The CDR3 spans 16 residues. Trimming cost V 3 bases and J 0 bases, with 12 bases left between them. The CDR3 is CASSEISRLSYNEQFF. The CDR3 DNA reads as TGTGCCAGCAGTGAGATATCCCGTCTCTCCTACAATGAGCAGTTCTTC.

This clonotype was seen ten or more times. The CDR3, as DNA: TGTGCCAGTAAAAAACTAAGAACGGGGGATGGCTACACCTTC. It yields the protein CASKKLRTGDGYTF. The chain couples TRBV12-3 or TRBV12-4 to TRBJ1-2; D may be TRBD1 (5 bases). Trimming cost V 9 bases and J 6 bases, with 20 bases left between them. The CDR3 is 14 amino acids.

The sample holds a few counts of this clonotype. V is TRBV9 and J is TRBJ1-2; D is unresolved. This CDR3 region has 14 residues. In germline, CDR1 is SGDLS, CDR2 YYNGEE. V was pared by 4 bases and J by 8 bases, with 18 bases between. CDR3: CASSPQGRASGYTF. Here the CDR3 DNA reads TGTGCCAGCAGCCCCCAAGGGAGGGCGAGCGGCTACACCTTC.

This clonotype was picked up many times. J is TRBJ2-2 and V is TRBV5-1; D possibly corresponds to TRBD1 (6 bases). Trimming took off 3 bases at V and 2 bases at J, with 8 bases between the two ends. CDR3 length equals 14 residues. Per germline, CDR1 SGHRS and CDR2 YFSETQ. Here the CDR3 DNA reads TGCGCCAGCAGCTCCAGGGGCAACACCGGGGAGCTGTTTTTT. Translating it yields CASSSRGNTGELFF.

The count of this clonotype is one. This may stem from a read error, because a much larger clone lies one nucleotide away. This chain connects TRBV20-1 to TRBJ2-2; 14 bases agree with TRBD2. The CDR3 has 18 amino acids. The germline V gene encodes CDR1 DFQATT and CDR2 SNEGSKA (reference sequence). DNA of the CDR3: TGCTGTGCTACCGGGACTAGCGGGAGAGGTGCGAACACCGGGGAGCTGTTTTTT. Its translation: CCATGTSGRGANTGELFF.

This clonotype was found a few times. The chain is built from TRBV11-2 and TRBJ2-1, with TRBD1 matching 8 bases. The CDR3 is made up of 15 amino acids. Germline CDR1 and CDR2: SGHAT and FQNNGV. J was trimmed by 3 bases and V by 3 bases; bases with no gene match: 4. The chain's CDR3 is CASSFRTGYYNEQFF. DNA for the CDR3: TGTGCCAGCAGCTTCCGGACAGGGTACTACAATGAGCAGTTCTTC. The full variable domain, with the rest looked up from reference TRBV11-2 and TRBJ2-1, is EAGVAQSPRYKIIEKRQSVAFWCNPISGHATLYWYQQILGQGPKLLIQFQNNGVVDDSQLPKDRFSAERLKGVDSTLKIQPAKLEDSAVYLCASSFRTGYYNEQFFGPGTRLTVL.

The chain uses TRBV4-2 and TRBJ1-3, with 9 bases identical to TRBD1. The junction had 7 bases not matched to a gene; V was cut back by 1 base and J by 0 bases. Germline loops: CDR1 LGHNA, CDR2 YNFKEQ. CDR3 size: 18 residues. DNA of the CDR3: TGTGCCAGCAGCCAAGTACCACAGGGGGCCCTCTCTGGAAACACCATATATTTT. It encodes CASSQVPQGALSGNTIYF.

The chain joins TRBV4-2 to TRBJ2-7, with 7 bases matching TRBD1. V shed 2 bases and J 1 base; nucleotides not matched to a gene: 11. The V gene's germline CDR1 is LGHNA and CDR2 YNFKEQ. This CDR3 contains 17 residues. As DNA, the CDR3 is TGTGCCAGCAGCCAACGTGGGATGGGGGACAGATCCTACGAGCAGTACTTC. Its translation is CASSQRGMGDRSYEQYF.

The table lists this clonotype with many counts. This rearrangement joins TRBV7-2 to TRBJ2-7; tentative D call: TRBD1 (6 bases). CDR1 and CDR2 (germline): SGHTA, FQGNSA. This CDR3 spans 15 amino acids. Trimming left V 5 bases short and J 6 bases short, with 20 bases between. CDR3 residues: CASSLTAGVVAEQYF. CDR3 bases: TGTGCCAGCAGCCTCACGGCAGGGGTGGTGGCCGAGCAGTACTTC.